This T cell receptor (beta chain) was obtained from a study of graft-versus-host responses after intestinal transplantation (dated by TCRdb to 2020 to 2022). A note on the overall study: The transplants that recipients got were multivisceral, liver-intestinal, or isolated intestinal. All recipients received anti-thymocyte globulin induction followed by maintenance tacrolimus and steroids for around three years. After intestinal transplantation, graft-versus-host and host-versus-graft alloreactive T cell clones in the graft, circulation and bone marrow were tracked using bulk TCR-beta CDR3 sequencing. Alloreactive clones were identified by sequencing pre-transplant mixed lymphocyte reaction products and comparing these products with unstimulated pre-transplant donor and recipient T cells. The cohort enrolled about two dozen intestinal transplant recipients, one of whom was a retransplant, and 3 patients without pretransplant specimens were excluded. A peak of at least 4% donor T cells among recipient peripheral blood mononuclear cells was the definition used for donor T cell macrochimerism. Samples from three later patients were sequenced in-house on an Illumina MiSeq with MiXCR processing rather than by the commercial service. Findings and caveats that apply to the study as a whole: GvH clones were detected in recipient bone marrow, and some of these GvH clones were observed earlier in ileal mucosa or blood, consistent with an intestinal mucosal origin. Early after transplant, peak levels of circulating GvH clones were associated with declines in HvG clones. In patients with donor T cell macrochimerism, the allografts had high GvH to HvG T cell clonal ratios. The relatively low number and heterogeneity of intestinal transplant patients limited the conclusions.

Explained via the paper, the time point label denotes: cells obtained before transplantation from donor or recipient. CD3+CD4+ and CD3+CD8+ populations were FACS-sorted from unstimulated pre-transplant donor and recipient cells taken from spleen or lymph nodes. The library was obtained by the immunoSEQ multiplex PCR assay. For most patients, genomic DNA was isolated with the Qiagen DNeasy Blood and Tissue Kit and shipped frozen to Adaptive Biotechnologies for TCR sequencing. High-throughput TCR-beta CDR3 sequencing of genomic DNA from most patients was performed by Adaptive Biotechnologies. Per the authors' processing: TCR sequencing data for roughly 20 patients were retrieved from Adaptive's ImmunoSEQ software; a few other patients were processed with MiXCR and VDJtools. CD4 versus CD8 sorting errors were corrected by removing sequences found in both subsets at a frequency ratio below 5:1. CDR3 nucleotide sequences shared between donor and recipient were removed because their origin could not be assigned. To be classed as alloreactive, a clone needed at least 2-fold expansion over unstimulated cells and a minimum CFSE-low frequency of 0.002% (template counts) or 0.001% (read counts). Clones were considered mappable if detected in sequenced pre-transplant spleen, lymph node, or MLR CFSE-low populations of the donor or recipient. The cumulative frequency of alloreactive clones was calculated as a percentage of all sequences, weighted by copy number. This immuneACCESS table, as held by TCRdb, lists in-frame sequences with V and J called but not all clones. Of the missing ones, under half trace to an unresolved V gene in checked studies; the others have no known cause. V and J calls plus clone size are reproduced from that table; the DNA served to infer D and trimming. This sample has around 71,000 clones in its table, and roughly 94% of those were observed once. The top ten hold less than 0.55% of the sample.

With respect to this clone: There is no known antigen for this receptor. No qualities accompany the bases; no much larger clone lies one base away.

The CDR1 and CDR2 encoded by the germline V gene are SGHTA and FQGTGA. The CDR3 has 13 amino acids, counting the end cysteine and phenylalanine. The read is trimmed to its CDR3 DNA, 39 bases read in frame from base 1. Cut back by 4 bases and 0 bases, the V and J ends lie 7 bases apart. Sample: unstimulated CD8+ T cells sorted from spleen or lymph node cells, taken before intestinal transplant. This sequence was found in a human donor who received an intestinal transplant. The chain couples TRBV7-3 to TRBJ2-7, with the D segment identity uncertain. CDR3 protein: CASSSPPSYEQYF. The nucleotide sequence is given as TGTGCCAGCAGCTCCCCGCCCTCCTACGAGCAGTACTTC.